The T cell receptor beta chain under discussion was sequenced for a study of radiation and T cells in renal cell carcinoma. Here immunoSEQ multiplex PCR was the method, and the copy in TCRdb shows in-frame clones only, minus some. The top ten clones hold approximately 5.4% of a sample with some 75,000 clones, more than 75% of them seen once. As for time point: blood 2 weeks post-SBRT. Sample treatment: 15 Gy SBRT to primary tumor, nephrectomy 4 weeks later. As for this clone: A single base separates this from a much larger clone, so it may be a read error.

Germline loops: CDR1 LNHDA, CDR2 SQIVND (reference sequence). This CDR3 has 15 amino acids. J was trimmed by 5 bases and V by 1 base; bases with no gene match: 5. The sample consisted of blood, taken from a patient whose treatment included radiotherapy and nephrectomy. The receptor's source is a man aged 60-69 years with renal cell carcinoma. The V gene is TRBV19, the J gene TRBJ1-5; TRBD1 aligns across 7 bases. The CDR3 DNA is TGTGCCAGTAGTATAGGTGGACAGGATTATCAGCCCCAGCATTTT. This encodes CASSIGGQDYQPQHF.